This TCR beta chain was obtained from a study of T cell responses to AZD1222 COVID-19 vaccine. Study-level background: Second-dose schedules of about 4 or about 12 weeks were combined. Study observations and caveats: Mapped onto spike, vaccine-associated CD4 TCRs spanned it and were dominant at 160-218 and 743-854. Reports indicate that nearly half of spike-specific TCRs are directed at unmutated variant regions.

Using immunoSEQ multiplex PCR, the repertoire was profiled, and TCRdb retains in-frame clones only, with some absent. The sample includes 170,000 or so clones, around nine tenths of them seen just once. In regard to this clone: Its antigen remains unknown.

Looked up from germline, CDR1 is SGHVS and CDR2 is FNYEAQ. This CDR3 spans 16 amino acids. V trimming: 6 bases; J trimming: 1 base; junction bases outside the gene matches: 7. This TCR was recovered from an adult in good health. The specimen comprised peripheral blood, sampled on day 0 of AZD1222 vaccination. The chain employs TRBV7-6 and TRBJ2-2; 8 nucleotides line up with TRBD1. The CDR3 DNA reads TGTGCCAGCAGGGGGCGACAGGGGAGGAACACCGGGGAGCTGTTTTTT. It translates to CASRGRQGRNTGELFF.